This passage covers 25 T cell receptor beta chains from one sample sequenced in a study of blood T cell repertoires in COVID-19. Method: immunoSEQ multiplex PCR; TCRdb's copy keeps in-frame clones and lacks some. Among some 200,000 clones, nearly 90% were seen once, and the ten largest hold approximately 12%. The sequenced material came from peripheral blood. These receptors all come from a woman between 18 and 30 years old who had recovered from COVID-19.

The chain combines TRBV5-1 with TRBJ2-7, with 7 positions matching TRBD2. V lost 2 bases and J lost 6; bases outside the gene matches: 2. This CDR3 comprises 12 residues. Germline V CDR1 and CDR2: SGHRS, YFSETQ. The CDR3 DNA reads TGCGCCAGCAGCTTCGGGGAGGGCGAGCAGTACTTC. Residues: CASSFGEGEQYF.

The V call is TRBV19, the J call TRBJ2-3; possible D gene TRBD2, 5 bases. V shed 4 bases and J shed 6 bases, with 20 bases lying between them. Germline-derived CDR1 and CDR2 are LNHDA and SQIVND (reference sequence). The CDR3 spans 16 residues. CDR3 in DNA: TGTGCCAGTAGTAAGGTAGGGCGAATGGAGGCCGATACGCAGTATTTT. This sequence encodes CASSKVGRMEADTQYF.

This chain uses TRBV27 with TRBJ1-2; D might be TRBD1 (5 bases). With 6 bases removed from V and 2 bases from J, the gap between germline ends came to 25 bases. There are 18 residues in the CDR3. Germline CDR1 reads MNHEY; CDR2 reads SMNVEV (reference sequence). The CDR3 nucleotides read TGTGCCAGCAGCAAAATTAGTCTTTCGGGACTGGGAAACTATGGCTACACCTTC. This encodes CASSKISLSGLGNYGYTF.

The chain has TRBV5-6 and TRBJ1-6, with D unresolved. Germline-derived CDR1 and CDR2 are SGHDT and YYEEEE. With 1 base removed from V and 0 bases from J, the gap between germline ends came to 5 bases. The CDR3 contains 15 residues. The CDR3 region has the DNA TGTGCCAGCAGCTTGAGGAGCTCCTATAATTCACCCCTCCACTTT. This encodes CASSLRSSYNSPLHF. Supplemented by reference TRBV5-6 and TRBJ1-6, the full variable domain reads DAGVTQSPTHLIKTRGQQVTLRCSPKSGHDTVSWYQQALGQGPQFIFQYYEEEERQRGNFPDRFSGHQFPNYSSELNVNALLLGDSALYLCASSLRSSYNSPLHFGNGTRLTVT.

V gene TRBV19 combines with J gene TRBJ2-7, with 7 bases aligning to TRBD2. J gave up 2 bases and V 6 bases, and 7 bases lay outside the gene matches. Germline lookup yields CDR1 LNHDA and CDR2 SQIVND (reference sequence). The CDR3 has 14 amino acids. The CDR3 DNA follows: TGTGCCAGTAGCCTCAGCGGGGTTCCCTACGAGCAGTACTTC. Translating it yields CASSLSGVPYEQYF.

The chain couples TRBV27 to TRBJ1-6; 9 bases are a match to TRBD1. Germline CDR1 reads MNHEY; CDR2 reads SMNVEV (reference sequence). This CDR3 region has 14 residues. V lost 5 bases, J lost 13 bases, and 9 bases stayed unmatched. The CDR3 DNA reads TGTGCCAGCAGTCAGGGACAGGGCACTGTCCCCCTCCACTTT. Protein sequence: CASSQGQGTVPLHF.

This chain joins TRBV14 and TRBJ1-1, with a possible D match to TRBD1 (5 bases). Looked up from germline, CDR1 is SGHDN and CDR2 is FVKESK. The CDR3 is 11 amino acids. Trimming removed 7 bases from V and 5 bases from J, with 8 bases in between. CDR3 sequence: CASTPGTEAFF. In DNA form, the CDR3 reads TGTGCCAGCACCCCAGGGACTGAAGCTTTCTTT.

For the CDR3, the DNA is TGTGCCAGCAGCCCCAACCCGGGACAGGGACACTATGGCTACACCTTC. Amino acids: CASSPNPGQGHYGYTF. The V and J genes are TRBV27 and TRBJ1-2, with 9 bases identical to TRBD1. Germline CDR1 and CDR2: MNHEY and SMNVEV (reference sequence). The CDR3 runs to 16 residues. V lost 6 bases to trimming and J lost 3 bases; unmatched junction nucleotides: 11.

The chain carries TRBV18 and TRBJ2-1; possible D gene TRBD1, 6 bases. This CDR3 is 16 amino acids long. Trimming removed 6 bases at V and 2 bases at J, with 17 bases between. The germline V gene has CDR1 KGHSH and CDR2 LQKENI. In nucleotides, the CDR3 is TGTGCCAGCTCTCAGACTTACAGGGATACCTACAATGAGCAGTTCTTC. Amino acids: CASSQTYRDTYNEQFF. The complete variable domain, with remaining parts taken from reference TRBV18 and TRBJ2-1, reads NAGVMQNPRHLVRRRGQEARLRCSPMKGHSHVYWYRQLPEEGLKFMVYLQKENIIDESGMPKERFSAEFPKEGPSILRIQQVVRGDSAAYFCASSQTYRDTYNEQFFGPGTRLTVL.

The chain employs TRBV6-2 or TRBV6-3 and TRBJ2-2, with TRBD2 identical over 10 bases. This CDR3 contains 17 residues. Trimming cost V 5 bases and J 2 bases; bases outside gene matches: 8. Germline V gives CDR1 MNHEY, CDR2 SVGEGT. The CDR3 DNA is TGTGCCAGCAGTACCCCCGGACTAGCGGCTAACACCGGGGAGCTGTTTTTT. This codes for CASSTPGLAANTGELFF.

The chain is built from TRBV7-9 and TRBJ1-1; the D gene is possibly TRBD1 (6 bases). CDR1 is SEHNR and CDR2 is FQNEAQ in the germline V gene (reference sequence). Deletions cut 1 base from V and 0 bases from J, with 6 bases between. CDR3 length: 14 residues. Here the CDR3 reads CASSLGQVNTEAFF. CDR3 nucleotide sequence: TGTGCCAGCAGCTTAGGACAGGTGAACACTGAAGCTTTCTTT.

V and J are TRBV4-1 and TRBJ1-4, with D tentatively TRBD1 (5 bases). Trimming removed 4 bases from V and 7 bases from J, with 28 bases in between. This CDR3 has 19 amino acids. Germline V CDR1 and CDR2: MGHRA, YSYEKL. The CDR3 spells CASSLGVRDLIFRGEKLFF. The CDR3 DNA reads TGCGCCAGCAGCCTGGGAGTCCGGGACTTAATTTTCCGTGGTGAAAAACTGTTTTTT.

J is TRBJ1-6 and V is TRBV4-2; 7 bases are shared with TRBD1. With V trimmed by 0 bases and J by 0 bases, 20 bases remained unmatched. The CDR3 length is 23 residues. From germline, CDR1 is LGHNA and CDR2 YNFKEQ. Here the CDR3 reads CASSQDIVWSYRGLSSYNSPLHF. Written as DNA, the CDR3 is TGTGCCAGCAGCCAAGACATCGTTTGGAGTTACAGGGGCCTTAGCTCCTATAATTCACCCCTCCACTTT.

The chain has TRBV30 and TRBJ2-3; D call uncertain. CDR1 GTSNPN and CDR2 SVGIG come from the germline V gene (reference sequence). This CDR3 has 13 amino acids. The ends were cut back, 1 base at V and 5 bases at J, with 10 bases in the middle. The CDR3 DNA sequence: TGTGCCTGGAGTGCACGACTTGGAGATACGCAGTATTTT. It translates to CAWSARLGDTQYF.

This clone was seen a single time. V gene TRBV7-6 combines with J gene TRBJ2-1; tentatively, D is TRBD2 (6 bases). The CDR3 totals 17 residues. Germline V gene lookup returns CDR1 SGHVS and CDR2 FNYEAQ. With 1 base removed from V and 0 bases from J, the gap between germline ends came to 13 bases. CDR3 sequence (DNA): TGTGCCAGCAGCTTAGGGATAGCGGAAAACTCCTACAATGAGCAGTTCTTC. It yields the protein CASSLGIAENSYNEQFF.

The chain is built from TRBV20-1 and TRBJ2-5, with TRBD2 identical over 8 bases. After removal of 3 bases from V and 4 bases from J, the junction contained 13 bases not matched to a gene. Germline CDR1 and CDR2: DFQATT and SNEGSKA (reference sequence). CDR3 length equals 16 residues. In DNA form, the CDR3 reads TGCAGTGCTAGTATTTACGGGAGGGCCTCACGAGAGACCCAGTACTTC. It yields the protein CSASIYGRASRETQYF.

The rearrangement joins TRBV6-6 to TRBJ2-7; TRBD1 is a possible D gene (5 bases). V was trimmed by 0 bases and J by 2 bases, leaving 8 bases between them. This CDR3 is built from 14 residues. Germline V gene sequence: CDR1 MNHNY, CDR2 SVGAGI (reference sequence). The CDR3 DNA reads as TGTGCCAGCAGTTACTCGGCAGGGCCCTACGAGCAGTACTTC. This gives the protein CASSYSAGPYEQYF.

The V gene is TRBV15, the J gene TRBJ2-3; D might be TRBD1 (5 bases). The germline V gene encodes CDR1 LNHNV and CDR2 YYDKDF (reference sequence). The CDR3 totals 16 residues. Trimming removed 8 bases from V and 2 bases from J, with 20 bases in between. CDR3 region: CATEGGARTITDTQYF. CDR3 bases: TGTGCCACCGAAGGTGGGGCCCGCACTATCACAGATACGCAGTATTTT.

This clone was seen only once. This chain uses TRBV18 with TRBJ2-7; 8 positions match TRBD1. Germline V gene lookup returns CDR1 KGHSH and CDR2 LQKENI. The CDR3 runs to 17 residues. Trimming took 3 bases from V and 0 from J; bases not matched to a gene: 10. The CDR3 region is CASSPADRVRGSYEQYF. The CDR3 region has the DNA TGTGCCAGCTCACCCGCGGACAGGGTCCGAGGCTCCTACGAGCAGTACTTC.

The V call is TRBV7-9, the J call TRBJ2-5, with TRBD1 matching over 7 bases. V shed 5 bases, J shed 5 bases, and the junction held 8 bases outside the gene matches. Per the germline V gene, CDR1 is SEHNR and CDR2 is FQNEAQ (reference sequence). This CDR3 contains 14 residues. The DNA of the CDR3 is TGTGCCAGCAGCCTGGGACAGCAACTTGAGACCCAGTACTTC. Protein product: CASSLGQQLETQYF.

The chain combines TRBV18 with TRBJ1-2; D gene uncertain. CDR3 length: 13 residues. The germline V gene has CDR1 KGHSH and CDR2 LQKENI. The germline V and J ends were trimmed by 0 bases and 0 bases, with 2 bases remaining between them. The CDR3 region is CASSPPANYGYTF. The CDR3 DNA follows: TGTGCCAGCTCACCACCCGCTAACTATGGCTACACCTTC.

This clone showed up just once. This chain joins TRBV19 and TRBJ2-1, with 8 bases identical to TRBD2. V dropped 1 base and J dropped 2; count of bases not matched to a gene: 7. Germline CDR1 is LNHDA and CDR2 is SQIVND (reference sequence). CDR3 size: 17 residues. The CDR3 sequence: CASSIVGSGIAYNEQFF. In DNA form, the CDR3 reads TGTGCCAGTAGTATAGTAGGTAGCGGGATCGCCTACAATGAGCAGTTCTTC. The entire variable domain, with the rest obtained from reference TRBV19 and TRBJ2-1, is as follows: DGGITQSPKYLFRKEGQNVTLSCEQNLNHDAMYWYRQDPGQGLRLIYYSQIVNDFQKGDIAEGYSVSREKKESFPLTVTSAQKNPTAFYLCASSIVGSGIAYNEQFFGPGTRLTVL.

The chain couples TRBV7-3 to TRBJ1-3; TRBD1 matches at 7 bases. V trimming: 3 bases; J trimming: 0 bases; junction bases outside the gene matches: 2. The germline V gene has CDR1 SGHTA and CDR2 FQGTGA. The CDR3 spans 15 residues. For the CDR3, the DNA is TGTGCCAGCAGCTTCACAGGGGACTCTGGAAACACCATATATTTT. Translated: CASSFTGDSGNTIYF.

This clone showed up many times. The chain uses TRBV10-1 and TRBJ2-2, with TRBD1 matching over 9 bases. The length of the CDR3 is 15 residues. V lost 2 bases and J lost 3; bases outside the gene matches: 1. Germline CDR1 WNHNN, CDR2 SYGVQD (reference sequence). CDR3 coding DNA: TGCGCCAGCAGTGAGGGGGACAGGGACACCGGGGAGCTGTTTTTT. This codes for CASSEGDRDTGELFF.

V is TRBV5-4 and J is TRBJ1-2; unclear D gene. Trimming left V 4 bases short and J 2 bases short, with 12 bases between. This CDR3 comprises 14 residues. Germline loops: CDR1 SGHNT, CDR2 YYREEE (reference sequence). CDR3 sequence (DNA): TGTGCCAGCAGCCCTCCGGGAGCAAACTATGGCTACACCTTC. Protein sequence: CASSPPGANYGYTF.